One sample yielded the 18 T cell receptor beta chains listed below, sequenced in a study of shared clonotypes between healthy human individuals. Measured with immunoSEQ multiplex PCR; TCRdb has only the in-frame clones, and not every one. The repertoire holds 2 million to 2.5 million clones, with approximately 93% as singletons. The sequencing sample was made of naive CD4+ T cells from PBMCs. Indicated subset: CD45RA+ positively selected. These receptors were obtained from a man younger than 35 in good health. Some clones in this sample may be carry-over from other donors' samples.

This chain links TRBV9 with TRBJ2-3; TRBD2 matches 10 bases. The germline gives CDR1 SGDLS, CDR2 YYNGEE. The CDR3 has 15 residues. Unmatched junction bases numbered 7, after V lost 3 bases and J lost 6 bases. For the CDR3, the DNA is TGTGCCAGCAGCGGGGTACTAGCGGGATCCGATACGCAGTATTTT. Translated: CASSGVLAGSDTQYF.

The V and J genes are TRBV19 and TRBJ1-1; D call uncertain. The V end was cut by 9 bases, the J end by 7 bases, with 18 bases between. The CDR3 covers 13 residues. Germline values: CDR1 LNHDA, CDR2 SQIVND (reference sequence). DNA of the CDR3: TGTGCCAGCCGGGTCGCAAAGGGAGGTGAAGCTTTCTTT. It encodes CASRVAKGGEAFF. The full variable domain, completed using reference TRBV19 and TRBJ1-1, is DGGITQSPKYLFRKEGQNVTLSCEQNLNHDAMYWYRQDPGQGLRLIYYSQIVNDFQKGDIAEGYSVSREKKESFPLTVTSAQKNPTAFYLCASRVAKGGEAFFGQGTRLTVV.

Comment on this clone: Other DNA sequences in the sample encode the same CDR3. The chain employs TRBV9 and TRBJ2-7; 8 nucleotides match TRBD1. Germline lookup yields CDR1 SGDLS and CDR2 YYNGEE. Trimming cost V 0 bases and J 2 bases; bases outside gene matches: 4. The CDR3 covers 15 residues. The DNA of the CDR3 is TGTGCCAGCAGCGTAGGACAGGGGATTCCCTACGAGCAGTACTTC. This translates into CASSVGQGIPYEQYF.

The rearrangement joins TRBV28 to TRBJ1-2; TRBD1 agrees at 7 bases. V gave up 6 bases and J gave up 1 base; unmatched junction bases: 8. There are 15 residues in the CDR3. From germline, CDR1 is MDHEN and CDR2 SYDVKM. In DNA form, the CDR3 reads TGTGCCAGCAGCCCGGCGGGGACAGATAACTATGGCTACACCTTC. Its translation: CASSPAGTDNYGYTF.

The chain is built from TRBV6-5 and TRBJ2-7, with D perhaps TRBD2 (6 bases). With 4 bases removed from V and 5 bases from J, the gap between germline ends came to 12 bases. CDR3 length equals 13 residues. Germline-derived CDR1 and CDR2 are MNHEY and SVGAGI. CDR3 residues: CASSWAREDEQYF. CDR3 nucleotides: TGTGCCAGCAGTTGGGCCAGGGAGGACGAGCAGTACTTC.

This sequence joins TRBV9 and TRBJ2-3, with TRBD1 matching 9 bases. Germline V lookup: CDR1 SGDLS, CDR2 YYNGEE. V lost 7 bases to trimming and J lost 4 bases; unmatched junction nucleotides: 1. The CDR3 spans 12 residues. The DNA for the CDR3 is TGTGCCAGCGGGACAGGGTCAGATACGCAGTATTTT. This sequence encodes CASGTGSDTQYF.

This clone appeared a single time. The chain links TRBV18 to TRBJ1-2, with TRBD1 matching 7 bases. Unmatched junction bases numbered 7, after V lost 3 bases and J lost 3 bases. Germline V gene sequence: CDR1 KGHSH, CDR2 LQKENI. The length of the CDR3 is 15 residues. The CDR3 nucleotides are TGTGCCAGCTCACCGGGACAGACCGCGGACTATGGCTACACCTTC. It specifies CASSPGQTADYGYTF.

The chain combines TRBV11-2 with TRBJ2-1; TRBD2 aligns across 9 bases. The CDR3 consists of 16 residues. Germline assignment: CDR1 SGHAT and CDR2 FQNNGV. V trimming: 1 base; J trimming: 6 bases; junction bases outside the gene matches: 7. CDR3 residues: CASSLASSGTSNEQFF. CDR3 coding DNA: TGTGCCAGCAGCTTAGCGTCTAGCGGGACTTCCAATGAGCAGTTCTTC. Full variable domain (remainder filled in from reference TRBV11-2 and TRBJ2-1): EAGVAQSPRYKIIEKRQSVAFWCNPISGHATLYWYQQILGQGPKLLIQFQNNGVVDDSQLPKDRFSAERLKGVDSTLKIQPAKLEDSAVYLCASSLASSGTSNEQFFGPGTRLTVL.

DNA of the CDR3: TGCGCCAGCAGCCAAGATCGAGGGCAGGGAAGAGTAAAACTGTTTTTT. Residues: CASSQDRGQGRVKLFF. V is TRBV4-3 and J is TRBJ1-4; D perhaps matches TRBD1 (5 bases). Trimming took 0 bases from V and 10 from J, leaving 18 bases between them. CDR3 length: 16 residues. Germline loops: CDR1 LGHNA, CDR2 YSLEER.

This chain links TRBV28 with TRBJ2-3; 10 nucleotides line up with TRBD2. Losses at the gene ends were 6 bases for V and 4 bases for J; bases not matched to a gene: 10. This CDR3 spans 16 amino acids. The V gene's germline CDR1 is MDHEN and CDR2 SYDVKM. CDR3 in DNA: TGTGCCAGCAGCCCCATACTAGCGGGATTGGCAGATACGCAGTATTTT. This codes for CASSPILAGLADTQYF.

In nucleotides, the CDR3 is TGTGCTAGTGGGTATACACAGGGAAATGAAGCTTTCTTT. Protein product: CASGYTQGNEAFF. The rearrangement uses TRBV12-5 and TRBJ1-1; the D gene is possibly TRBD1 (6 bases). The CDR3 runs to 13 residues. CDR1 is LGHNT, CDR2 FRNRAP, per germline. Trimming stripped 6 bases from V and 7 bases from J, with 15 bases between.

This sequence joins TRBV19 and TRBJ2-1; D is perhaps TRBD2 (6 bases). This CDR3 is 15 amino acids long. With 1 base removed from V and 5 bases from J, the gap between germline ends came to 12 bases. Germline CDR1 is LNHDA and CDR2 is SQIVND (reference sequence). The CDR3 coding sequence is TGTGCCAGTAGTATAGGCCGGGAGCCCCACAATGAGCAGTTCTTC. This translates into CASSIGREPHNEQFF.

The chain couples TRBV5-1 to TRBJ2-5; either TRBD1 or TRBD2 may fit D (5 bases each). The germline V and J ends were trimmed by 4 bases and 5 bases, with 18 bases remaining between them. CDR3 length equals 15 residues. In germline, CDR1 is SGHRS, CDR2 YFSETQ. The CDR3: CASSVGGQGSETQYF. The CDR3 region has the DNA TGCGCCAGCAGCGTCGGAGGCCAGGGATCCGAGACCCAGTACTTC.

The chain combines TRBV29-1 with TRBJ2-3; tentative D call: TRBD2 (6 bases). Germline assignment: CDR1 SQVTM and CDR2 ANQGSEA. The V end was cut by 4 bases, the J end by 0 bases, with 11 bases between. This CDR3 spans 14 amino acids. CDR3 nucleotide sequence: TGCAGCGTTGCCGGGGCGGGGAGCACAGATACGCAGTATTTT. It is translated as CSVAGAGSTDTQYF.

The genes are TRBV11-1 and TRBJ2-7, with D tentatively TRBD2 (6 bases). Germline CDR1 and CDR2: SGHAT and FQDESV (reference sequence). The V end was cut by 1 base, the J end by 2 bases, with 12 bases between. The CDR3 contains 15 residues. The CDR3 protein is CASSLDGSSAYEQYF. In DNA, the CDR3 is TGTGCCAGCAGCTTAGACGGGAGTAGCGCCTACGAGCAGTACTTC.

In its sample, this clone was seen a few times. This chain joins TRBV25-1 and TRBJ1-2; possibly TRBD1 for D (5 bases). From germline, CDR1 is MGHDK and CDR2 SYGVNS. Trimming took off 5 bases at V and 4 bases at J, with 11 bases between the two ends. The length of the CDR3 is 13 residues. CDR3 in amino acids: CASSQGHAYGYTF. CDR3 in DNA: TGTGCCAGCAGTCAGGGTCATGCCTATGGCTACACCTTC.

J is TRBJ1-2 and V is TRBV19; 8 bases are a match to TRBD1. Germline V gene sequence: CDR1 LNHDA, CDR2 SQIVND (reference sequence). V trimming: 2 bases; J trimming: 5 bases; junction bases outside the gene matches: 7. The CDR3 has 15 residues. CDR3 loop: CASSINTGGIYGYTF. The CDR3, as DNA: TGTGCCAGTAGTATAAACACAGGGGGAATTTATGGCTACACCTTC. The entire variable domain, with the rest obtained from reference TRBV19 and TRBJ1-2, is as follows: DGGITQSPKYLFRKEGQNVTLSCEQNLNHDAMYWYRQDPGQGLRLIYYSQIVNDFQKGDIAEGYSVSREKKESFPLTVTSAQKNPTAFYLCASSINTGGIYGYTFGSGTRLTVV.

This clone came up once. J is TRBJ2-7 and V is TRBV11-2; D is possibly TRBD1 or TRBD2 (6 bases each). Germline lookup yields CDR1 SGHAT and CDR2 FQNNGV. Trimming removed 2 bases at V and 0 bases at J, with 14 bases between. The CDR3 totals 16 residues. The CDR3 reads CASSLRAGGGSYEQYF. For the CDR3, the DNA is TGTGCCAGCAGCTTACGGGCCGGAGGGGGCTCCTACGAGCAGTACTTC.